The present entry profiles one T cell receptor beta chain with its context. The sample is drawn from a study of blood T cell repertoires in COVID-19. How the authors handled the data: Amplification with reference gene primers provided the estimates of nucleated cell counts. Profiled with immunoSEQ multiplex PCR; TCRdb holds only in-frame clones, not every one. V, J and clone size are those of that table, while D and trimming were read from the DNA. The sample lists some 260,000 clones; about 89% were seen once. The TCR sequence derives from a man aged 35-49 years who had recovered from COVID-19. Sequenced: PBMCs or T cells enriched from blood (not recorded which).

As DNA, the CDR3 is TGTGCCAGCAGTCGCAGACTAGCGGGAAGCACAGATACGCAGTATTTT. Amino acid sequence: CASSRRLAGSTDTQYF. This chain joins TRBV27 and TRBJ2-3; 11 bases agree with TRBD2. The CDR3 totals 16 residues. V dropped 5 bases and J dropped 0; count of bases not matched to a gene: 4. Germline V gene sequence: CDR1 MNHEY, CDR2 SMNVEV (reference sequence).